This entry lists 9 T cell receptor beta chains sequenced from one sample in a study of shared clonotypes between healthy human individuals (dated by TCRdb to 2018 to 2021). Receptor libraries were prepared by the immunoSEQ multiplex PCR assay. Imported from immuneACCESS, the table was reduced by TCRdb to in-frame sequences with V and J called. These copies leave out some clones; in studies compared against another copy, an unresolved V gene accounts for under half, and the cause of the remainder is not known. The sample data list roughly 2 million clones, and about 94% of these were observed just once. The biggest ten clones account for about 0.13% of the sample. Source material: naive CD4+ T cells sorted from blood. In light of the paper, this sample's cell subset or site label describes: CD45RA+ positively selected. Receptors were obtained from a man between 18 and 35 years old in good health.

Points on this clone: Other DNA sequences within the sample encode an identical CDR3. The chain employs TRBV30 and TRBJ2-1; 11 bases are shared with TRBD2. V lost 1 base to trimming and J lost 9 bases; unmatched junction nucleotides: 2. Per germline, CDR1 GTSNPN and CDR2 SVGIG (reference sequence). The CDR3 is 13 amino acids. In DNA, the CDR3 is TGTGCCTGGAGTGGCCTAGCGGGGGGTGAGCAGTTCTTC. It codes for CAWSGLAGGEQFF.

This chain joins TRBV28 and TRBJ1-1, with TRBD1 as a possible D gene (5 bases). The CDR3 has 14 amino acids. From germline, CDR1 is MDHEN and CDR2 SYDVKM. V was cut by 1 base and J by 4 bases, with 10 bases left in between. The CDR3 spells CASSLSGWVTEAFF. DNA for the CDR3: TGTGCCAGCAGTTTATCAGGGTGGGTCACTGAAGCTTTCTTT.

The CDR3 protein is CASSLNPTGTDSPLHF. Written as DNA, the CDR3 is TGCGCCAGCAGCTTAAACCCGACAGGGACCGATTCACCCCTCCACTTT. This chain joins TRBV5-1 and TRBJ1-6, with 7 nucleotides matching TRBD1. Germline-derived CDR1 and CDR2 are SGHRS and YFSETQ. V gave up 2 bases and J gave up 8 bases; unmatched junction bases: 10. This CDR3 is built from 16 residues.

The gene calls are TRBV5-1 and TRBJ2-7, with 7 bases identical to TRBD1. The germline V gene has CDR1 SGHRS and CDR2 YFSETQ. V lost 1 base, J lost 5 bases, and 6 bases stayed unmatched. The CDR3 length is 14 residues. The CDR3 reads CASSLRQGSDEQYF. The CDR3 nucleotides read TGCGCCAGCAGCTTGAGACAGGGTTCGGACGAGCAGTACTTC.

The chain couples TRBV28 to TRBJ2-3, with 11 bases matching TRBD2. The CDR3 covers 15 residues. J gave up 10 bases and V 5 bases, and 11 bases lay outside the gene matches. Per germline, CDR1 MDHEN and CDR2 SYDVKM. The CDR3 loop is CASSPPASGGPAQYF. The CDR3 DNA follows: TGTGCCAGCAGTCCCCCGGCTAGCGGGGGGCCAGCGCAGTATTTT.

The V gene is TRBV18, the J gene TRBJ1-5; the D is unclear. Germline CDR1 and CDR2: KGHSH and LQKENI. Trimming took off 3 bases at V and 3 bases at J, with 6 bases between the two ends. The CDR3 spans 13 residues. This chain's CDR3 is CASSPAFNQPQHF. In DNA form, the CDR3 reads TGTGCCAGCTCACCGGCCTTCAATCAGCCCCAGCATTTT.

The gene calls are TRBV27 and TRBJ2-5; 9 bases map to TRBD1. Germline V gene data show CDR1 as MNHEY and CDR2 as SMNVEV (reference sequence). The ends lost 6 bases at V and 1 base at J; junction bases unmatched: 9. The CDR3 totals 16 residues. The CDR3 DNA sequence: TGTGCCAGCAGGCGGACAGGGGTCCTCCTCCAAGAGACCCAGTACTTC. Translated, it gives CASRRTGVLLQETQYF.

The chain couples TRBV9 to TRBJ1-2, with D possibly matching TRBD1 (5 bases). V shed 4 bases and J shed 2 bases, with 9 bases lying between them. Germline CDR1 and CDR2: SGDLS and YYNGEE. The CDR3 sequence is 13 residues long. CDR3 sequence reads: CASSTGSNYGYTF. CDR3 DNA: TGTGCCAGCAGCACAGGATCCAACTATGGCTACACCTTC.

A remark on this clone: Other DNA variants within this sample encode the same CDR3. This chain joins TRBV30 and TRBJ1-1; TRBD1 might be the D (5 bases). Deletions cut 2 bases from V and 4 bases from J, with 17 bases between. CDR3 size: 15 residues. Germline V gene lookup returns CDR1 GTSNPN and CDR2 SVGIG (reference sequence). The CDR3 nucleotides read TGTGCCTGGAGTCGGGATCGGACACTCCCCACTGAAGCTTTCTTT. Translation: CAWSRDRTLPTEAFF.